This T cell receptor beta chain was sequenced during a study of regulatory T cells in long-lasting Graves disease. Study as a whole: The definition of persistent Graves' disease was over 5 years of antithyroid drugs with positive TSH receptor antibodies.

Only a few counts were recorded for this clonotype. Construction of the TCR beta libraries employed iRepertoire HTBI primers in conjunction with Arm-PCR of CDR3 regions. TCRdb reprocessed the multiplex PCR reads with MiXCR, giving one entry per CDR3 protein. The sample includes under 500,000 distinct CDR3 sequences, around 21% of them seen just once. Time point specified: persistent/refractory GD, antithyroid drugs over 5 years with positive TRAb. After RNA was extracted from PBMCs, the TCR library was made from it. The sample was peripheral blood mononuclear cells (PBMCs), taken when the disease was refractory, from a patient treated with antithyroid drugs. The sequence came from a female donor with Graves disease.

CDR3 loop: CSARDQEGWSNQPQHF. The CDR3 DNA is TGCAGTGCTAGAGATCAGGAGGGCTGGAGCAATCAGCCCCAGCATTTT. V is TRBV20-1 and J is TRBJ1-5, with D uncertain. The CDR3 is 16 residues long. Germline V gene sequence: CDR1 DFQATT, CDR2 SNEGSKA (reference sequence). V gave up 0 bases and J gave up 1 base, with 13 bases separating them.